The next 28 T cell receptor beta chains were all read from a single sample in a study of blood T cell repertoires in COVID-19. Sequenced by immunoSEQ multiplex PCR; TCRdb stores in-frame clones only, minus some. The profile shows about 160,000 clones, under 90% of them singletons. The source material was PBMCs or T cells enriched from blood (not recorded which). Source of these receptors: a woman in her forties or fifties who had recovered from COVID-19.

CDR3 region: CASSNREYGYTF. The CDR3, as DNA: TGTGCCAGCAGTAACAGGGAGTATGGCTACACCTTC. J is TRBJ1-2 and V is TRBV6-5; a possible D gene is TRBD1 (6 bases). The V gene's germline CDR1 is MNHEY and CDR2 SVGAGI. This CDR3 has 12 amino acids. Trimming left V 5 bases short and J 5 bases short, with 9 bases between.

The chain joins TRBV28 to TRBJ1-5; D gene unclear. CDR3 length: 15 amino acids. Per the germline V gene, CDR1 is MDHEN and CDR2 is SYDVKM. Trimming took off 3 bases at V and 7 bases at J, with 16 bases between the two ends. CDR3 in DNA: TGTGCCAGCAGTTTGGGAGATCGGGAACGCCAGCCCCAGCATTTT. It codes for CASSLGDRERQPQHF.

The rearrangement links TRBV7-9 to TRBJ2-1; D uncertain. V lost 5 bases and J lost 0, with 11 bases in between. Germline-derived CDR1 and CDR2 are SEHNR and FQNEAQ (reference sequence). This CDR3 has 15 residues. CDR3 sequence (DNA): TGTGCCAGCAGCGAACAGAGTGTCTCCTACAATGAGCAGTTCTTC. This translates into CASSEQSVSYNEQFF.

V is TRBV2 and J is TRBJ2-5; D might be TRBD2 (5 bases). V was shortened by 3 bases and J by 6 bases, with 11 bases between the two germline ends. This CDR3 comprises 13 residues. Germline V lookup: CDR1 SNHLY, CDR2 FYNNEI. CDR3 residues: CASSEGRRQTQYF. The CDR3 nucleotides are TGTGCCAGCAGTGAGGGCAGGAGGCAGACCCAGTACTTC.

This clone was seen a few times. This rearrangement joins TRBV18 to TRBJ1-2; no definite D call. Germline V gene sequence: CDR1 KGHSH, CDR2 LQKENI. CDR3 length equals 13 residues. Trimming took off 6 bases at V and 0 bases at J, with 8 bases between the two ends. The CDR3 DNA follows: TGTGCCAGCTCTCTTACAGCTAACTATGGCTACACCTTC. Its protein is CASSLTANYGYTF.

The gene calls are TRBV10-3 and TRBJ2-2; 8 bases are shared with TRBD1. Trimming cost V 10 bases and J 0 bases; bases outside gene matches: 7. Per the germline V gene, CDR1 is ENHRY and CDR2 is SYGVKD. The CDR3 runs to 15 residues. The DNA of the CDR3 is TGTGCCACCTCTACGACAGGGGCGAACACCGGGGAGCTGTTTTTT. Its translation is CATSTTGANTGELFF.

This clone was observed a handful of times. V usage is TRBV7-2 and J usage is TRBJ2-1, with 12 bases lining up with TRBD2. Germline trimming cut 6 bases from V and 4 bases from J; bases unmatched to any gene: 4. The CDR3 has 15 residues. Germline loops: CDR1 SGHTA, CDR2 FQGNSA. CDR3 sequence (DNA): TGTGCCAGCAGGCGGACTAGCGGGGCTTACAATGAGCAGTTCTTC. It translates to CASRRTSGAYNEQFF.

The CDR3 loop reads CASSERRSLWTGGYEQYF. The DNA for the CDR3 is TGTGCCAGCAGTGAAAGAAGGAGCTTATGGACAGGGGGCTACGAGCAGTACTTC. The J gene is TRBJ2-7, the V gene TRBV2, with 10 bases lining up with TRBD1. This CDR3 contains 18 residues. The junction had 13 bases not matched to a gene; V was cut back by 2 bases and J by 3 bases. Germline V CDR1 and CDR2: SNHLY, FYNNEI.

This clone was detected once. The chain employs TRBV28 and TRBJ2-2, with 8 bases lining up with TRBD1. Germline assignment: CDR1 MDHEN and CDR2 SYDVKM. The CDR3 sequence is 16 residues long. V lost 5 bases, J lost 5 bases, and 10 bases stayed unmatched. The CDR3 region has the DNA TGTGCCAGCAGTCTCGACAGGGGCCGACGGACCGGGGAGCTGTTTTTT. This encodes CASSLDRGRRTGELFF. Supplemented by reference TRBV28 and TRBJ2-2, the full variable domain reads DVKVTQSSRYLVKRTGEKVFLECVQDMDHENMFWYRQDPGLGLRLIYFSYDVKMKEKGDIPEGYSVSREKKERFSLILESASTNQTSMYLCASSLDRGRRTGELFFGEGSRLTVL.

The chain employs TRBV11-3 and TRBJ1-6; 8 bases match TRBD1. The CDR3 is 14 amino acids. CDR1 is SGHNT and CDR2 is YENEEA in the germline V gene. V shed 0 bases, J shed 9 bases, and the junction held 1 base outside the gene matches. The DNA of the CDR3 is TGTGCCAGCAGCTTAGAGGACAGGGTTTCACCCCTCCACTTT. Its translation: CASSLEDRVSPLHF.

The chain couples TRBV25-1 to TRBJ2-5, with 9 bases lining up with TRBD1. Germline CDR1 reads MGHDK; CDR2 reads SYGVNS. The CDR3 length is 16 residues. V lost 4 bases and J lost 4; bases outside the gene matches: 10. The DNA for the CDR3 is TGTGCCAGCAGTGGAGCCGACAGGGGGGCAGGAGAGACCCAGTACTTC. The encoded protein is CASSGADRGAGETQYF.

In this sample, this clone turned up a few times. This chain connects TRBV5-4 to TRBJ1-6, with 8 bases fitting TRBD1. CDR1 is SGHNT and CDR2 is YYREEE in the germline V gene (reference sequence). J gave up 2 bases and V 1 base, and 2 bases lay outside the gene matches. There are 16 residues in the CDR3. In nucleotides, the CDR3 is TGTGCCAGCAGCTTGCCGGGACAGGCCTATAATTCACCCCTCCACTTT. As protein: CASSLPGQAYNSPLHF. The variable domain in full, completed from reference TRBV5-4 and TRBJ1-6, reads ETGVTQSPTHLIKTRGQQVTLRCSSQSGHNTVSWYQQALGQGPQFIFQYYREEENGRGNFPPRFSGLQFPNYSSELNVNALELDDSALYLCASSLPGQAYNSPLHFGNGTRLTVT.

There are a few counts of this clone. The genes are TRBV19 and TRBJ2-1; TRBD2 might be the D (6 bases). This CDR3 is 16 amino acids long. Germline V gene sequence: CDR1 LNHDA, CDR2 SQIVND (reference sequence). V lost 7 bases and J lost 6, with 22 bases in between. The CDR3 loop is CASTQRDLSVSNEQFF. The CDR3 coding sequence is TGTGCCAGTACCCAACGGGACTTGAGTGTATCCAATGAGCAGTTCTTC.

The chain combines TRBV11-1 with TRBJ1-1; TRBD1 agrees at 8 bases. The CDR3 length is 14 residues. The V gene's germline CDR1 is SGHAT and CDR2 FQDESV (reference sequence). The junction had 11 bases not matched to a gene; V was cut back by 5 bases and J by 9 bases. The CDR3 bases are TGTGCCAGCAGCCCTTCCGACAGGGGCGGGAAAGCTTTCTTT. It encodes CASSPSDRGGKAFF.

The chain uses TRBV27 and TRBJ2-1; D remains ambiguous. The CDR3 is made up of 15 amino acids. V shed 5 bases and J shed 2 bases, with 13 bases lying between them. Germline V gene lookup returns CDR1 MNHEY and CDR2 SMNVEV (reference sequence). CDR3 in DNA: TGTGCCAGCAGTGCACAGTTGTTAACCTACAATGAGCAGTTCTTC. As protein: CASSAQLLTYNEQFF.

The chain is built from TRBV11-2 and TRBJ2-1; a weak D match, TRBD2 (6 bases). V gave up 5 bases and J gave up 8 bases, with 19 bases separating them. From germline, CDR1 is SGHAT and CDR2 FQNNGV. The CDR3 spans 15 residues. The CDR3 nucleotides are TGTGCCAGCAGCCCATTGGGGGGTATAGGGGATGAGCAGTTCTTC. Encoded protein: CASSPLGGIGDEQFF.

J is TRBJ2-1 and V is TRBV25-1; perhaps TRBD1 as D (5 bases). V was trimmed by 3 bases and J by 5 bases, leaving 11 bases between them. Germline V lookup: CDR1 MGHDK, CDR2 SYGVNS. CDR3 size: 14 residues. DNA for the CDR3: TGTGCCAGCAGTGACCGCAGGGTGAACAATGAGCAGTTCTTC. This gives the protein CASSDRRVNNEQFF.

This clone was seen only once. The CDR3 DNA sequence: TGTGCCAGCAGCCAGACAGGGATCCCTGGAAACACCATATATTTT. Residues: CASSQTGIPGNTIYF. The rearrangement joins TRBV7-9 to TRBJ1-3, with 7 bases that match TRBD1. Trimming at V came to 5 bases and at J to 2 bases, leaving 6 bases not matched to a gene. The CDR3 covers 15 residues. CDR1 is SEHNR and CDR2 is FQNEAQ in the germline V gene (reference sequence).

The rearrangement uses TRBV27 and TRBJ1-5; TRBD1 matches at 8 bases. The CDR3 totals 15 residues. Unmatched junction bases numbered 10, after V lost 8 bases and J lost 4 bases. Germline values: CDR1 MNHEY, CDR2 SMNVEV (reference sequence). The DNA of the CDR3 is TGTGCCAGCCATTCAGGACAGGGAAGGAATCAGCCCCAGCATTTT. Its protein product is CASHSGQGRNQPQHF.

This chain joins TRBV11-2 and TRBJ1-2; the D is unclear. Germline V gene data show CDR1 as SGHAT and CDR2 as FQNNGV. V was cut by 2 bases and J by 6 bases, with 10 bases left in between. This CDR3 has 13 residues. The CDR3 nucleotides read TGTGCCAGCAGCTTAATGAGGGTTGATGGCTACACCTTC. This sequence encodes CASSLMRVDGYTF.

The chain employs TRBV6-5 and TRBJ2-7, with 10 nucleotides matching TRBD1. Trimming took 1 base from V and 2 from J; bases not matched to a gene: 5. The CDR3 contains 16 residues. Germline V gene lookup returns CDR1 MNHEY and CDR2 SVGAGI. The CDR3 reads CASSYWGTGATYEQYF. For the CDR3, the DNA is TGTGCCAGCAGTTACTGGGGGACAGGGGCCACCTACGAGCAGTACTTC.

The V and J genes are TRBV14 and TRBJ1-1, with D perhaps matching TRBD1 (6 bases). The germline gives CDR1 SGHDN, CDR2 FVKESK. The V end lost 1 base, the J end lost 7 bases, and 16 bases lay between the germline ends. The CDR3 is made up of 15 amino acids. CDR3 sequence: CASSQGTGLRGEAFF. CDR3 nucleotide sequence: TGTGCCAGCAGCCAAGGAACAGGGCTAAGGGGTGAAGCTTTCTTT.

The CDR3 protein is CASSFSRQSNTEAFF. The DNA of the CDR3 is TGTGCCAGCAGCTTCTCCCGACAGAGCAACACTGAAGCTTTCTTT. This rearrangement joins TRBV11-2 to TRBJ1-1; D might be TRBD1 (5 bases). Deletions cut 3 bases from V and 2 bases from J, with 13 bases between. CDR1 and CDR2 (germline): SGHAT, FQNNGV. This CDR3 contains 15 residues.

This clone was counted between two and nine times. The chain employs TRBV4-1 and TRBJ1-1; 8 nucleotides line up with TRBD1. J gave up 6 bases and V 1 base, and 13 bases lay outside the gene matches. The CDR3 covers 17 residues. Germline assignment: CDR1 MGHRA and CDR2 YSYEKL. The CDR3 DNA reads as TGCGCCAGCAGCCAAGTTCTTCGGACAGGGCTTCGGTCTGAAGCTTTCTTT. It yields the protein CASSQVLRTGLRSEAFF.

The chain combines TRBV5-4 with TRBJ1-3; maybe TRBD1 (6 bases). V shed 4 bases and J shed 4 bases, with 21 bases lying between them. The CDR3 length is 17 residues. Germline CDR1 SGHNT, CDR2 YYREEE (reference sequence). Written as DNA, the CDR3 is TGTGCCAGCAGCCCCGGGGGGGGGCAAGCACCCGGAAACACCATATATTTT. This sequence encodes CASSPGGGQAPGNTIYF.

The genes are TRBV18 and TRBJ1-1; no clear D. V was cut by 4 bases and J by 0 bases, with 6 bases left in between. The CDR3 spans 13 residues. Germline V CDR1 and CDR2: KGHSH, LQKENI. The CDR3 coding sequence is TGTGCCAGCTCACTCTCTATGAACACTGAAGCTTTCTTT. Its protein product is CASSLSMNTEAFF.

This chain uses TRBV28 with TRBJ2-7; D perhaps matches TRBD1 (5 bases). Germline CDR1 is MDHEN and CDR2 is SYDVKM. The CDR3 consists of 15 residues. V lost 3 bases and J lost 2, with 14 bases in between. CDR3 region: CASSFEGDYTYEQYF. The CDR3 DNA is TGTGCCAGCAGTTTCGAAGGGGATTACACCTACGAGCAGTACTTC.

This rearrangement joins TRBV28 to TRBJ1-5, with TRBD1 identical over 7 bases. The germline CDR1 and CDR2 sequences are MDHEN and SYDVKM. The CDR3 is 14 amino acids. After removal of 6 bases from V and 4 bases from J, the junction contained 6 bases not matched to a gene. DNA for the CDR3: TGTGCCAGCAGAACTTCAGGGGGGAATCAGCCCCAGCATTTT. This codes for CASRTSGGNQPQHF.